This T cell receptor beta chain derives from a study of blood T cell repertoires in COVID-19 (dated by TCRdb to the early 2020s). At the level of the whole study: The collaborator samples originated in the United States, Italy and Spain and spanned the acute and convalescent phases of COVID-19. The material from the prospective study consisted of cDNA or gDNA derived from T cells, B-cell-depleted T cells, or PBMCs. Subjects who had been exposed to COVID-19, were actively infected with it, or had recovered from it provided the deeply sampled blood TCRbeta repertoires that made up the dataset. The repertoires were released in a freely available public database meant as a resource for research on the immune response to SARS-CoV-2. The samples were drawn from the first 160 participants of the ongoing ImmuneRACE study and from over 950 subjects provided by 6 global collaborators. Nearly every sample came with metadata listing a de-identified subject ID, COVID-19 status, age in years and sex. HLA class I and class II types, where available, came from metadata supplied by the sample provider rather than from assay-based typing.

Overall study outcomes, separate from this receptor: The amount of clinical and demographic metadata varied by source and participant and was provided uncurated.

The immunoSEQ Assay, a bias-controlled multiplex PCR, was used to amplify TCRbeta CDR3 regions from genomic DNA. Processing in the source paper ran as follows. Nucleated cell counts per sample were estimated from amplification of reference gene primers within the assay. Sequence reads were collapsed and filtered to measure the absolute abundance of every unique TCRbeta CDR3 rearrangement. For each sample, productive Simpson clonality was calculated by taking the square root of Simpson's diversity index across productive rearrangements. This immuneACCESS table, as held by TCRdb, lists in-frame sequences with V and J called but not all clones. Of the missing ones, under half trace to an unresolved V gene in checked studies; the others have no known cause. V, J and clone size reflect that table, while D and trimming were determined from the DNA. A total of roughly 53,000 clones appear in this sample, 84% of them only once. The ten largest clones represent roughly 3% of the sample.

A note on this clone: What this receptor recognizes is not known. No much larger clonotype is one base removed from it; base qualities were not supplied.

Based on the germline V gene, the CDR1 and CDR2 sequences are MGHRA and YSYEKL. The V and J ends are trimmed by 10 bases and 4 bases, leaving 16 bases between them. The CDR3 goes from the cysteine to the phenylalanine over 14 residues. Only the CDR3 region is kept as DNA, spanning 42 bases read in frame from base 1. The collaborating institutions used their own protocols to collect whole blood in K2EDTA tubes. For TCRbeta analysis, collaborators shipped samples as frozen whole blood, isolated PBMCs, or DNA extracted from either of those sample types. Recombination joined TRBV4-1 with TRBJ1-4, with the D gene not clear enough to name. Sample: peripheral blood. This TCR came from a man in his fifties or sixties with acute or convalescent COVID-19. The CDR3 loop reads CATHKAGSNEKLFF. The DNA reads TGCGCCACCCACAAGGCGGGAAGTAATGAAAAACTGTTTTTT.